This TCR beta chain was captured in a study of shared T cell receptors in the human thymus (dated by TCRdb to the early 2020s). In terms of the full investigation: The study examined how the human thymus generates shared, self-reactive T-cell receptor alpha chains.

Library preparation employed the immunoSEQ multiplex PCR assay. This immuneACCESS table, as held by TCRdb, lists in-frame sequences with V and J called but not all clones. Of the missing ones, under half trace to an unresolved V gene in checked studies; the others have no known cause. The table for this sample lists roughly 550,000 clones; more than 75% of them were counted only once. The ten biggest clones cover around 0.012% of the sample. A remark on this clone: Its antigen remains undetermined. Base qualities are not provided; no much larger clone lies one nucleotide away. Other DNA sequences within the sample encode an identical CDR3.

The CDR3 measures 13 amino acids from cysteine to phenylalanine. The CDR3 DNA has 39 bases and is translated from base 1. V is pared back by 6 bases and J by 0 bases, with 9 bases lying between the germline termini. According to the germline V gene, CDR1 reads MDHEN and CDR2 reads SYDVKM. These data also formed part of another study, on human thymus T cells. The second study reports: Donors were immunologically healthy infants undergoing open corrective cardiac surgery for congenital heart defects in Finland. Thymus tissue was obtained as surgical resects removed during corrective cardiac surgery. Usage of V and J gene segments appeared to be biased in both the thymic and the peripheral blood repertoires. Highly overlapping thymic TCR repertoires among unrelated individuals were reported in the related research. The study used about 8 infant thymus samples plus four related peripheral blood samples to characterize TCR alpha and beta repertoires. The cohort included several male and two female infants, with donor ages spanning 7 to 244 days. After being mechanically released from the tissue, thymocytes were kept at -70 degrees C in pellets of roughly 8.5-34 million cells. Genomic DNA was extracted from frozen cell pellets with a QIAsymphony instrument. The immunoSEQ multiplex PCR assay was used to amplify the TCRB and TCRAD loci from a standardized amount of quality-controlled genomic DNA. The V(D)J region was spanned by amplicons of a length sufficient to cover the CDR3 and to identify V and J genes. The commercial immunoSEQ service was used to sequence amplicons on an Illumina platform. Primer bias and sequencing errors were corrected using previously described methods, and TCRAD and TCRB definitions followed the IMGT database. immunoSEQ Analyzer 3.0 and VDJTools were used for repertoire analysis, which covered basic statistics, V/J segment usage, diversity estimates, rarefaction and pairwise overlap. To estimate diversity, the Chao1, ChaoE, Efron-Thisted, Shannon and inverse Simpson indices were applied, and diversity was also estimated on datasets down-sampled to the smallest sample. For repertoire overlap, CDR3 nucleotide sequence, V gene and J gene had to match strictly, and clustering was done by Jaccard-based multidimensional scaling. Thymus samples yielded on average around 800,000 unique TCRB clonotypes, compared with around 79,000 from blood samples.

The sequence is built from TRBV28 and TRBJ2-7; TRBD2 could be the D gene, as 6 bases match. Sample: thymocytes. The receptor was isolated from a boy under two years old with a congenital heart defect. Donor details come from another sample of the same person, matched by shared clones. CDR3 sequence: CASSPGVSYEQYF. The DNA is as follows: TGTGCCAGCAGCCCGGGGGTCTCCTACGAGCAGTACTTC.